This T cell receptor (beta chain) was sequenced for a study of blood T cell repertoires in COVID-19. Study at large: The United States, Italy and Spain were the sources of the acute and convalescent COVID-19 samples. PBMCs, B-cell-depleted T cells, or T cells were the source of the cDNA or gDNA that made up the material.

V trimming: 6 bases; J trimming: 7 bases; junction bases outside the gene matches: 6. This CDR3 has 13 amino acids. CDR1 is MDHEN, CDR2 SYDVKM, per germline. Per the study methods: Amplifying reference gene primers gave estimates of nucleated cell counts. The repertoire was sequenced with immunoSEQ multiplex PCR; TCRdb's copy has only in-frame clones and lacks some. D and trimming come from the DNA, and the V and J calls and clone size come from that table. The sample yields roughly 80,000 clones, around 80% seen once. Sequencing was performed on peripheral blood. The TCR sequence derives from a woman aged 60-75 years with acute or convalescent COVID-19. V and J are TRBV28 and TRBJ1-2, with 9 positions matching TRBD1. The CDR3 nucleotides read TGTGCCAGCAGAACTGGGGACAGGGTTGGCTACACCTTC. Protein: CASRTGDRVGYTF.